The clone carrying this TCR beta chain was recorded only once. What it recognizes is unknown. Germline assignment: CDR1 SGHVS and CDR2 FQNEAQ. V was pared by 5 bases and J by 10 bases, with 15 bases between. This CDR3 has 13 residues. This sample was taken from a study of T cell responses to AZD1222 COVID-19 vaccine. Study conclusions and caveats: The sample set comprised mostly white British donors with more females, and clonal diversity was possibly underestimated. Seropositive at baseline were only six or seven AZD1222 recipients.

Profiled with immunoSEQ multiplex PCR; TCRdb holds only in-frame clones, not every one. The table shows fewer than 110,000 clones, with 87% occurring only once. The receptor was derived from an adult who received the AZD1222 COVID-19 vaccine. V usage is TRBV7-8 and J usage is TRBJ2-1, with D perhaps TRBD1 or TRBD2 (5 bases each). Sequences were derived from peripheral blood, sampled 28 days after the second AZD1222 dose. This CDR3 reads CASSTEGRTEQFF. The CDR3 DNA reads TGTGCCAGCAGCACAGAGGGGCGGACCGAGCAGTTCTTC.